Sequencing of this TCR beta chain was carried out in a study of shared T cell receptors in the human thymus. This CDR3 comprises 15 residues. The ends were cut back, 4 bases at V and 5 bases at J, with 17 bases in the middle. In germline, CDR1 is LNHDA, CDR2 SQIVND (reference sequence). Data came from immunoSEQ multiplex PCR; TCRdb stores just in-frame clones and leaves some out. The sample includes 630,000 or so clones, more than 70% of them seen just once. The sample was also linked to a second study, of human thymus T cells. That work contributes: In corrective heart surgery, resections were taken, and these provided the thymus tissue. In unrelated individuals, thymic repertoires overlapped highly, according to related research.

The material sequenced was thymocytes. The clonotype originates from a boy younger than two with a congenital heart defect. The chain links TRBV19 to TRBJ1-1; D may be TRBD1 (5 bases). The DNA of the CDR3 is TGTGCCAGTAGTAATTCTCGGGGGATGTGGACTGAAGCTTTCTTT. It encodes CASSNSRGMWTEAFF.